The TCR beta chain described here comes from a study of cytomegalovirus exposure and HLA in healthy donors. On the study more broadly: Unique TCR beta sequences numbering fewer than 130 million came from some 200 million T cells in an earlier analysis. Study conclusions and caveats: There were reportedly fewer N-insertions in an Asian-associated ancestry cluster than the roughly 670-donor mean, in a later analysis. HLA-A and HLA-B allele assignments for most subjects were reportedly predicted accurately using TCR beta sequences.

Remarks on this clone: What it binds is not known.

The study sampled nominally healthy donors, though unrecorded immune exposures were likely. In the PCR, 60 Vbeta and 13 Jbeta primers were used. Measured with immunoSEQ multiplex PCR; TCRdb has only the in-frame clones, and not every one. This table has approximately 54,000 clones, approximately 86% appearing once. Trimming at V came to 5 bases and at J to 10 bases, leaving 4 bases not matched to a gene. CDR1 is MDHEN, CDR2 SYDVKM, per germline. The CDR3 consists of 14 residues. J is TRBJ2-1 and V is TRBV28; 14 positions agree with TRBD2. Sequencing input: PBMCs. The sequence came from a woman aged 18-29 years in good health and CMV-seronegative. CDR3 protein: CASSPGLAGVEQFF. CDR3 in DNA: TGTGCCAGCAGTCCGGGACTAGCGGGAGTGGAGCAGTTCTTC. The full variable domain, in which reference TRBV28 and TRBJ2-1 provide the parts outside the CDR3, is DVKVTQSSRYLVKRTGEKVFLECVQDMDHENMFWYRQDPGLGLRLIYFSYDVKMKEKGDIPEGYSVSREKKERFSLILESASTNQTSMYLCASSPGLAGVEQFFGPGTRLTVL.